These T cell receptor beta chains were read from a single sample in a study of T cell repertoires in cytomegalovirus infection. TCRdb ran MiXCR on the reads and lists one entry per CDR3 protein. Among about 52,000 distinct CDR3 sequences, 20% were seen once, and the ten largest hold just under 80%. These receptors have no known antigen. Source: CD8+ T cells from cultured PBMCs, taken from culture after CMV antigen stimulation. These receptors came from a human donor in good health (CMV status not recorded). Some clones in this sample may be carry-over from other donors' samples. Each CDR3 is given with its conserved first and last residue. D genes are given only for firm matches. For some rows the clone size is stated as once, few or many, or as a class when expanded; others skip it.

>TRBV7-6|NA|NA|TRBJ1-4|13
TGTGCCAGCAGCCTGGGGGTTAATGAAAAACTGTTTTTT
CASSLGVNEKLFF
>TRBV7-2|NA|TRBD2|TRBJ2-5|16
TGTGCCAGCAGCTCCCCGGGGGGGGGGCTGCAAGAGACCCAGTACTTC
CASSSPGGGLQETQYF
>TRBV6-2/TRBV6-3|NA|NA|TRBJ2-5|15
TGTGCCAGCAGTTGGCCCCCGCCTGGGGGGGAGACCCAGTACTTC
CASSWPPPGGETQYF
>TRBV4-1|NA|NA|TRBJ2-7|14
TGCGCCAGCAGCCAAGATACATTAGGGTACGAGCAGTACTTC
CASSQDTLGYEQYF
>TRBV6-2/TRBV6-3|NA|NA|TRBJ1-1|12
TGTGCCAGCGGGATTGTGAACACTGAAGCTTTCTTT
CASGIVNTEAFF
>TRBV7-9|few|TRBD1|TRBJ1-4|15
TGTGCCAGCAGTTCCAGACAGGGGTATGATGAAAAACTGTTTTTT
CASSSRQGYDEKLFF
>TRBV7-6|NA|NA|TRBJ1-1|17
TGTGCCAGCAGCAGTAGGGACGGTTTCGGCCCGGACACTGAAGCTTTCTTT
CASSSRDGFGPDTEAFF
>TRBV30|few|NA|TRBJ1-5|15
TGTGCCTGGAGTGTACAAGGAGGTCGCAATCAGCCCCAGCATTTT
CAWSVQGGRNQPQHF
>TRBV7-2|NA|NA|TRBJ2-5|15
TGTGCCAGCAGCTTAAAGCTAGCTCCCCAAGAGACCCAGTACTTC
CASSLKLAPQETQYF
>TRBV12-3/TRBV12-4|NA|NA|TRBJ1-2|10
TGTGCCAGCAGTGTAGCAGGCTACACCTTC
CASSVAGYTF
>TRBV20-1|NA|TRBD1|TRBJ2-2|12
TGCAGCAGGGGGCGCGACACCGGGGAGCTGTTTTTT
CSRGRDTGELFF
>TRBV11-2|NA|TRBD1|TRBJ1-6|16
TGTGCCAGCAGCCTAGCCCGGGACAGGGTCAATTCACCCCTCCACTTT
CASSLARDRVNSPLHF
>TRBV5-4|few|NA|TRBJ1-1|13
TGTGCCAGCAGCTTGGCTCCCCCCGCTGAAGCTTTCTTT
CASSLAPPAEAFF
>TRBV20-1|NA|TRBD1|TRBJ1-5|18
TGCAGTGCTAGACAAGCCGGGACAGGGAAATATAGCAATCAGCCCCAGCATTTT
CSARQAGTGKYSNQPQHF
>TRBV5-5|NA|TRBD1|TRBJ1-5|15
TGTGCCAGCAGCTTGAGGACAGGCGGCAATCAGCCCCAGCATTTT
CASSLRTGGNQPQHF
>TRBV12-3/TRBV12-4|NA|NA|TRBJ2-7|16
TGTGCCAGCAGTTTACTGGGATCTTCCCCTCACTACGAGCAGTACTTC
CASSLLGSSPHYEQYF
>TRBV7-9|few|NA|TRBJ2-3|13
TGTGCCAGCAGCTTACAGGGCACAGATACGCAGTATTTT
CASSLQGTDTQYF
>TRBV29-1|NA|NA|TRBJ2-2|12
TGCAGCGTTCCGTGGGCTGGCGGGGAGCTGTTTTTT
CSVPWAGGELFF
>TRBV7-2|few|TRBD2|TRBJ2-2|17
TGTGCCAGCAGCGGAATGACTAGCGGGGGGGACACCGGGGAGCTGTTTTTT
CASSGMTSGGDTGELFF
>TRBV7-8|NA|TRBD1|TRBJ1-6|13
TGTGCCACTCCGGACAGGGACAATTCACCCCTCCACTTT
CATPDRDNSPLHF
>TRBV6-2/TRBV6-3|NA|NA|TRBJ2-4|17
TGTGCCAGCAGTTACGAGACGGGGGAAAGGGCCAAAAACATTCAGTACTTC
CASSYETGERAKNIQYF
>TRBV7-2|few|NA|TRBJ2-2|15
TGTGCCAGCAGTCCCTACAGGGTTACCACCGAGGAGCTGTTTTTT
CASSPYRVTTEELFF
>TRBV7-6|few|TRBD1|TRBJ2-7|13
TGTGCCTCTTCCGGGGACAGGTTCGAAGAGCAGTACTTC
CASSGDRFEEQYF
>TRBV20-1|NA|TRBD1|TRBJ1-3|17
TGCAGTGCTAGACTCCCCCCGGGACAGGGAGTAGGAAACACCATATATTTT
CSARLPPGQGVGNTIYF
>TRBV7-2|few|NA|TRBJ2-1|14
TGTGCCAGCAGCTTATACGGTCTTCTGGGAGAGCAGTTCTTC
CASSLYGLLGEQFF
>TRBV6-2/TRBV6-3|few|NA|TRBJ2-1|12
TGTGCCAGCAGCTCGGACGTCAATGAGCAGTTCTTC
CASSSDVNEQFF
>TRBV5-6|NA|NA|TRBJ1-1|13
TGTGCCAGCAGCCCGAAGGTGTCAGAGGAAGCTTTCTTT
CASSPKVSEEAFF
>TRBV6-1|NA|TRBD1|TRBJ2-5|19
TGTGCCAGCAGTTGGCGGCAGGGGGCAAACCTTATAACCGAAGAGACCCAGTACTTC
CASSWRQGANLITEETQYF